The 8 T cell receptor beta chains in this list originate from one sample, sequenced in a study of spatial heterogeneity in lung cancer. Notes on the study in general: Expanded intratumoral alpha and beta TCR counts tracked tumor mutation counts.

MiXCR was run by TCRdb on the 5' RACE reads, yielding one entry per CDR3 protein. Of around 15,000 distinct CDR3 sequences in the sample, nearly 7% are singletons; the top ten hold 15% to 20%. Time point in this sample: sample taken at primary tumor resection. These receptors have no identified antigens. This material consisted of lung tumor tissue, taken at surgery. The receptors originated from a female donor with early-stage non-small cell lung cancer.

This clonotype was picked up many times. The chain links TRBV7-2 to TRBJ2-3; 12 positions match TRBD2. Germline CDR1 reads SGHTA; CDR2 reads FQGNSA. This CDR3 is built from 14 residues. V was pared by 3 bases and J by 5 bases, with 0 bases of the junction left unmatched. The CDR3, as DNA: TGTGCCAGCAGCTTGGGACTAGCGGGAGATACGCAGTATTTT. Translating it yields CASSLGLAGDTQYF.

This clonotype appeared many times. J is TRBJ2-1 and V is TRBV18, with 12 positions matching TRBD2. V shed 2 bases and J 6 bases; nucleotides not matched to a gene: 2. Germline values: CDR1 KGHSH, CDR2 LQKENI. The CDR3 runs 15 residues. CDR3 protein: CASSPGLAGLNEQFF. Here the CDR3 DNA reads TGTGCCAGCTCACCAGGACTAGCGGGGCTCAATGAGCAGTTCTTC.

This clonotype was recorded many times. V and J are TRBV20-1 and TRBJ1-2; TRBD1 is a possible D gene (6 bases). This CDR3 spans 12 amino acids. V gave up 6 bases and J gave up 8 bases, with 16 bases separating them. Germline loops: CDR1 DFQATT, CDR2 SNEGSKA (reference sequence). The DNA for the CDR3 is TGCAGTGCGCGGACAGCTCGTATCGGCTACACCTTC. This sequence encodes CSARTARIGYTF.

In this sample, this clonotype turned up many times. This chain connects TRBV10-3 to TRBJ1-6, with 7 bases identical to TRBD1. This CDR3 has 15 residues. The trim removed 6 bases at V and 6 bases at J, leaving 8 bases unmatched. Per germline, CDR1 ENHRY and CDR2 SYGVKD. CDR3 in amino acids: CAIRPGQKVNSPLHF. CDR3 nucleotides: TGTGCCATCAGACCGGGACAGAAAGTTAATTCACCCCTCCACTTT.

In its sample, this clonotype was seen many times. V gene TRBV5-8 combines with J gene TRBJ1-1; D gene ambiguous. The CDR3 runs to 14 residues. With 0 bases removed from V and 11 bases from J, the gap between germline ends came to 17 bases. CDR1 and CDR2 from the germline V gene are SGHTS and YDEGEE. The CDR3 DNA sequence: TGTGCCAGCAGCTTGGGGCTCCCTTCCTCTCGGGCTTTCTTT. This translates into CASSLGLPSSRAFF. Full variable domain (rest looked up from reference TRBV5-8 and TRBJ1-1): EAGVTQSPTHLIKTRGQQATLRCSPISGHTSVYWYQQALGLGLQFLLWYDEGEERNRGNFPPRFSGRQFPNYSSELNVNALELEDSALYLCASSLGLPSSRAFFGQGTRLTVV.

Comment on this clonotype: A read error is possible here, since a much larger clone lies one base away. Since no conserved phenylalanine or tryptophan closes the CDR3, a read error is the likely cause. CDR3 region: CASSLATGGPNSPLHL. The CDR3 bases are TGCGCCAGCAGCTTGGCGACAGGCGGACCCAATTCACCCCTCCACCTT. The V gene is TRBV5-1, the J gene TRBJ1-6; D possibly corresponds to TRBD1 (6 bases). The CDR3 length is 16 residues. Trimming shortened V by 0 bases and J by 7 bases, and 14 bases separated the two germline ends. Germline assignment: CDR1 SGHRS and CDR2 YFSETQ.

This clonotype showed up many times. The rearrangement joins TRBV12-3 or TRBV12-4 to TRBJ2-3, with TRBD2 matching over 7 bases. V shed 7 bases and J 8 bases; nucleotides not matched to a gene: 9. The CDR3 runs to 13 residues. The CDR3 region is CASNTQSGTTQYF. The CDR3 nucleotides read TGTGCCAGCAATACTCAAAGCGGGACTACGCAGTATTTT.

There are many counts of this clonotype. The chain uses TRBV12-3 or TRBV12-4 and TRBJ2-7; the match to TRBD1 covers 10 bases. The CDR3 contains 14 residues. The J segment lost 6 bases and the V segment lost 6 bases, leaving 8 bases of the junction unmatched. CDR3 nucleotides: TGTGCCAGCAGCCTCCGAGGACAGGGGGGCGAGCAGTACTTC. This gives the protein CASSLRGQGGEQYF.